A selection of T cell receptor beta chains follows, all from one sample in a study of T cell repertoires in cytomegalovirus infection. In TCRdb, the reads were re-called with MiXCR into one record per CDR3 protein. The sample comprises about 180,000 distinct CDR3 sequences, about 17% of which are singletons, and around 25% rests with the top ten. Sequences were obtained from CD8+ T cells from PBMCs. The receptors were sampled from a human donor in good health (CMV status not recorded). Some clones in this sample may be carry-over from other donors' samples. Each CDR3 is given with its conserved first and last residue. The order of the fields is V gene, clone size, D gene, J gene, CDR3 protein, CDR3 DNA. D genes are given only for firm matches. For some rows the clone size is stated as once, few or many, or as a class when expanded; others skip it.

V gene: TRBV5-3; clone size: few; D gene: TRBD2; J gene: TRBJ2-3; CDR3 protein: CARSPGLARRPVTQYF; CDR3 DNA: TGTGCCAGAAGCCCAGGACTAGCGAGGCGTCCCGTTACGCAGTATTTT
V gene: TRBV4-1; clone size: NA; D gene: NA; J gene: TRBJ1-5; CDR3 protein: CASSQNTGNQPQHF; CDR3 DNA: TGCGCCAGCAGCCAGAATACAGGGAACCAGCCCCAGCATTTT
V gene: TRBV11-2; clone size: few; D gene: TRBD1; J gene: TRBJ2-1; CDR3 protein: CASSLNGDSPSYNEQFF; CDR3 DNA: TGTGCCAGCAGCTTAAACGGGGACAGTCCTTCCTACAATGAGCAGTTCTTC
V gene: TRBV5-5; clone size: NA; D gene: NA; J gene: TRBJ1-5; CDR3 protein: CASSLEGHRTSNQPQHF; CDR3 DNA: TGTGCCAGCAGCTTGGAAGGTCACAGGACTAGCAATCAGCCCCAGCATTTT
V gene: TRBV30; clone size: NA; D gene: TRBD2; J gene: TRBJ2-3; CDR3 protein: CAWTLAGLKDTQYF; CDR3 DNA: TGTGCCTGGACACTAGCGGGGCTTAAAGATACGCAGTATTTT
V gene: TRBV7-2; clone size: NA; D gene: NA; J gene: TRBJ1-6; CDR3 protein: CASRDPQGFNSPLHF; CDR3 DNA: TGTGCCAGCAGGGACCCGCAGGGATTTAATTCACCCCTCCACTTT
V gene: TRBV28; clone size: NA; D gene: TRBD2; J gene: TRBJ2-1; CDR3 protein: CASSLSLSGGNYNEQFF; CDR3 DNA: TGTGCCAGCAGTTTATCCCTTAGCGGGGGGAACTACAATGAGCAGTTCTTC
V gene: TRBV6-2/TRBV6-3; clone size: once; D gene: NA; J gene: TRBJ2-1; CDR3 protein: CASSYSDGLEGSYNEQFF; CDR3 DNA: TGTGCCAGCAGTTACTCAGACGGGTTAGAAGGCTCCTACAATGAGCAGTTCTTC
V gene: TRBV28; clone size: few; D gene: TRBD1; J gene: TRBJ2-7; CDR3 protein: CASTPGDRGTYEQYF; CDR3 DNA: TGTGCCAGCACCCCGGGGGACAGGGGAACCTACGAGCAGTACTTC
V gene: TRBV12-3/TRBV12-4; clone size: few; D gene: TRBD1; J gene: TRBJ1-1; CDR3 protein: CASSLVAGQGTNTEAFF; CDR3 DNA: TGTGCCAGCAGTTTAGTAGCCGGACAGGGTACGAACACTGAAGCTTTCTTT
V gene: TRBV12-3/TRBV12-4; clone size: few; D gene: NA; J gene: TRBJ1-1; CDR3 protein: CASKRAGTEAFF; CDR3 DNA: TGTGCCAGCAAAAGGGCCGGGACTGAAGCTTTCTTT
V gene: TRBV7-4; clone size: few; D gene: TRBD2; J gene: TRBJ2-1; CDR3 protein: CASSRTQTSDYNEQFF; CDR3 DNA: TGTGCCAGCAGCCGCACCCAGACTAGCGACTACAATGAGCAGTTCTTC
V gene: TRBV6-1; clone size: few; D gene: TRBD1; J gene: TRBJ2-3; CDR3 protein: CASSEAGTGPGSTQYF; CDR3 DNA: TGTGCCAGCAGTGAAGCGGGGACAGGGCCGGGATCTACGCAGTATTTT
V gene: TRBV7-2; clone size: many; D gene: NA; J gene: TRBJ2-1; CDR3 protein: CASSFWNGLRNEQFF; CDR3 DNA: TGTGCCAGCAGCTTTTGGAACGGACTCAGGAATGAGCAGTTCTTC
V gene: TRBV4-2; clone size: NA; D gene: TRBD1; J gene: TRBJ1-1; CDR3 protein: CASSAPGQGITEAFF; CDR3 DNA: TGTGCCAGCAGCGCCCCGGGACAGGGGATCACTGAAGCTTTCTTT
V gene: TRBV6-8; clone size: NA; D gene: TRBD2; J gene: TRBJ2-7; CDR3 protein: CASSYGGGAGFEQYF; CDR3 DNA: TGTGCCAGCAGTTACGGGGGAGGGGCCGGGTTCGAGCAGTACTTC
V gene: TRBV7-9; clone size: NA; D gene: NA; J gene: TRBJ1-2; CDR3 protein: CASSLARGYRGKNYGYTF; CDR3 DNA: TGTGCCAGCAGCTTAGCGAGAGGCTATAGGGGCAAAAACTATGGCTACACCTTC
V gene: TRBV12-5; clone size: NA; D gene: TRBD2; J gene: TRBJ2-1; CDR3 protein: CASGLAGSGGPNEQFF; CDR3 DNA: TGTGCTAGTGGTTTGGCAGGTAGCGGGGGGCCAAATGAGCAGTTCTTC
V gene: TRBV7-9; clone size: many; D gene: TRBD1; J gene: TRBJ2-7; CDR3 protein: CASSPDRGTLYEQYF; CDR3 DNA: TGTGCCAGCAGTCCGGACAGGGGAACACTCTACGAGCAGTACTTC
V gene: TRBV7-4; clone size: once; D gene: NA; J gene: TRBJ1-2; CDR3 protein: CASSPHVGGYTF; CDR3 DNA: TGTGCCAGCAGCCCCCACGTAGGCGGCTACACCTTC
V gene: TRBV27; clone size: few; D gene: TRBD2; J gene: TRBJ2-1; CDR3 protein: CASSLTSGGASYNEQFF; CDR3 DNA: TGTGCCAGCAGTTTGACGTCCGGGGGGGCATCCTACAATGAGCAGTTCTTC
V gene: TRBV19; clone size: once; D gene: TRBD1; J gene: TRBJ1-5; CDR3 protein: CASSSADRALDSNQPQHF; CDR3 DNA: TGTGCCAGTAGTTCAGCGGACAGGGCCCTGGATAGCAATCAGCCCCAGCATTTT
V gene: TRBV2; clone size: NA; D gene: NA; J gene: TRBJ1-3; CDR3 protein: CASIEGFGNTIYF; CDR3 DNA: TGTGCCAGCATTGAAGGATTTGGAAACACCATATATTTT
V gene: TRBV19; clone size: NA; D gene: NA; J gene: TRBJ2-2; CDR3 protein: CATLGLSGELFF; CDR3 DNA: TGTGCCACCCTCGGACTCAGCGGGGAGCTGTTTTTT
V gene: TRBV7-3; clone size: NA; D gene: TRBD1; J gene: TRBJ2-7; CDR3 protein: CASSLGQGNYEQYF; CDR3 DNA: TGTGCCAGCAGCTTGGGACAGGGGAACTACGAGCAGTACTTC
V gene: TRBV7-9; clone size: NA; D gene: NA; J gene: TRBJ2-2; CDR3 protein: CASSYGGGAGELFF; CDR3 DNA: TGTGCCAGCAGCTATGGAGGGGGGGCCGGGGAGCTGTTTTTT
V gene: TRBV28; clone size: NA; D gene: NA; J gene: TRBJ2-7; CDR3 protein: CASRTGLREQYF; CDR3 DNA: TGTGCCAGCAGGACCGGCCTACGCGAGCAGTACTTC
V gene: TRBV20-1; clone size: NA; D gene: TRBD2; J gene: TRBJ2-3; CDR3 protein: CSAPETGLAGVQDTQYF; CDR3 DNA: TGCAGTGCGCCTGAAACGGGACTAGCGGGGGTGCAAGATACGCAGTATTTT
V gene: TRBV29-1; clone size: few; D gene: NA; J gene: TRBJ1-5; CDR3 protein: CSVGRDNQPQHF; CDR3 DNA: TGCAGCGTTGGCAGGGATAATCAGCCCCAGCATTTT
V gene: TRBV28; clone size: few; D gene: NA; J gene: TRBJ2-5; CDR3 protein: CASSLVLALQETQYF; CDR3 DNA: TGTGCCAGCAGTTTGGTCCTAGCGCTGCAAGAGACCCAGTACTTC
V gene: TRBV6-5; clone size: many; D gene: NA; J gene: TRBJ1-6; CDR3 protein: CASSYSRAGPTYNSPLHF; CDR3 DNA: TGTGCCAGCAGTTACTCGCGGGCAGGGCCTACTTATAATTCACCCCTCCACTTT
V gene: TRBV7-9; clone size: NA; D gene: TRBD1; J gene: TRBJ2-5; CDR3 protein: CASSAWTGTAETQYF; CDR3 DNA: TGTGCCAGCAGCGCCTGGACAGGTACAGCCGAGACCCAGTACTTC
V gene: TRBV20-1; clone size: few; D gene: TRBD2; J gene: TRBJ2-1; CDR3 protein: CSARDEYLLAGGNEQFF; CDR3 DNA: TGCAGTGCTAGAGATGAATACTTACTAGCGGGGGGCAATGAGCAGTTCTTC